This T cell receptor beta chain was sequenced during a study of blood T cell repertoires in COVID-19. Study-level information: Sources were T cells, B-cell-depleted T cells, or PBMCs; the material itself was cDNA or gDNA.

TCRdb keeps only in-frame clones here, not all; method: immunoSEQ multiplex PCR. The sample has fewer than 350,000 clones, 85% to 90% seen once; the top ten hold less than 2%. Allocation to cohorts depended on clinical history reported by the participants. This CDR3 contains 15 residues. Germline V lookup: CDR1 MGHRA, CDR2 YSYEKL. V lost 3 bases, J lost 2 bases, and 14 bases lay in between. Sequencing used PBMCs or T cells enriched from blood (not recorded which). This rearrangement joins TRBV4-1 to TRBJ2-7; D may be TRBD2 (7 bases). The sequence derives from a young woman with acute COVID-19. The CDR3 is CASSHGEGGAYEQYF. Here the CDR3 DNA reads TGCGCCAGCAGCCACGGGGAGGGGGGGGCCTACGAGCAGTACTTC.